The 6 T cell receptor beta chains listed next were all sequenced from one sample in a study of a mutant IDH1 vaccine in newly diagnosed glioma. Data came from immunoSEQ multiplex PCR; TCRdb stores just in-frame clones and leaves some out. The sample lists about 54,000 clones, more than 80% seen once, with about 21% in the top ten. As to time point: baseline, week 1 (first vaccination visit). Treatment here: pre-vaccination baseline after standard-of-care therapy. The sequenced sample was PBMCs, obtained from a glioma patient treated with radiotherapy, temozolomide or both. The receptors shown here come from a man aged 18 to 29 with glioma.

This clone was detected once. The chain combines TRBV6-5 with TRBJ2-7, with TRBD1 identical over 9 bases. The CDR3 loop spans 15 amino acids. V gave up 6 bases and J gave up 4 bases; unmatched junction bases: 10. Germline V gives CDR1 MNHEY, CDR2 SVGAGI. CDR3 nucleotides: TGTGCCAGCAGCCTAACAGGGGGCGCTCGGTACGAGCAGTACTTC. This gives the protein CASSLTGGARYEQYF.

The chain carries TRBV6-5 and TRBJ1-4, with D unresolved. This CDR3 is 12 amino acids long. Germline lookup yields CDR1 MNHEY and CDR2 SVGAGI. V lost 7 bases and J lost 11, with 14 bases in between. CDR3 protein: CASTSSRGKLFF. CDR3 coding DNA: TGTGCCAGCACCTCGTCCCGGGGTAAACTGTTTTTT.

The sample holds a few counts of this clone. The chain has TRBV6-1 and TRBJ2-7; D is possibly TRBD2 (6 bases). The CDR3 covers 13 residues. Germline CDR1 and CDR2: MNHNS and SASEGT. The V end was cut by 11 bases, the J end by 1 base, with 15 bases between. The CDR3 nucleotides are TGTGCCTCGGGTGAGGGACTGTCCTACGAGCAGTACTTC. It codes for CASGEGLSYEQYF.

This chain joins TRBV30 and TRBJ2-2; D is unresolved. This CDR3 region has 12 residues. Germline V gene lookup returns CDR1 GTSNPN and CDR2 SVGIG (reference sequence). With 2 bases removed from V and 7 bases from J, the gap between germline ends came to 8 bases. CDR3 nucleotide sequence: TGTGCCTGGAGTAAGGCGGTCGGGGAGCTGTTTTTT. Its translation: CAWSKAVGELFF. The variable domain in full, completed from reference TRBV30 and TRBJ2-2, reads SQTIHQWPATLVQPVGSPLSLECTVEGTSNPNLYWYRQAAGRGLQLLFYSVGIGQISSEVPQNLSASRPQDRQFILSSKKLLLSDSGFYLCAWSKAVGELFFGEGSRLTVL.

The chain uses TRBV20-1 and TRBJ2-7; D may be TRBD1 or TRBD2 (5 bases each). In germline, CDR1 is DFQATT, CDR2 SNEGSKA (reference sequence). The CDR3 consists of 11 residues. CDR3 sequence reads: CRFGTRYEQYF. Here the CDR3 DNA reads TGCAGGTTCGGGACCCGCTACGAGCAGTACTTC.

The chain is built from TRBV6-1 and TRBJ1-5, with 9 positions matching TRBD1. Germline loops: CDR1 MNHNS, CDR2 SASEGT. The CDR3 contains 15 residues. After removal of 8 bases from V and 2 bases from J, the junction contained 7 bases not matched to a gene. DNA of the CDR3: TGTGCCAGCGGGGACCGGGACAGGGGCAATCAGCCCCAGCATTTT. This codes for CASGDRDRGNQPQHF.